The table lists the clone carrying this T cell receptor beta chain with a count of one. The source of the sample is a study of blood T cell repertoires in COVID-19. About the study: Material from acute and convalescent COVID-19 was sourced from the United States, Italy and Spain. Nucleic acid was either cDNA or gDNA, and it came from T cells, B-cell-depleted T cells, or PBMCs.

In the study's own analysis: Reference gene primer amplification gave nucleated cell count estimates. The assay was immunoSEQ multiplex PCR, and TCRdb's table has in-frame clones only and misses some. The DNA was the basis for D and trimming; V, J and clone size are from that table. The sample records approximately 200,000 clones, 84% being singletons. Germline values: CDR1 SGHRS, CDR2 YFSETQ. The CDR3 extends over 17 amino acids. V shed 3 bases and J 2 bases; nucleotides not matched to a gene: 7. The sequence came from a woman aged 55-69 years who had recovered from COVID-19. The chain is built from TRBV5-1 and TRBJ2-3; 12 nucleotides match TRBD2. Sequenced sample: peripheral blood. CDR3 nucleotide sequence: TGCGCCAGCAGCTCGGCAACTAGCGGGGGGCCCACAGATACGCAGTATTTT. This codes for CASSSATSGGPTDTQYF.